These 10 T cell receptor beta chains were all obtained from the same sample, sequenced in a study of identical twins. TCRdb re-called the 5' RACE reads with MiXCR, one entry per CDR3 protein. The sample has 450,000 to 500,000 distinct CDR3 sequences; 14% are singletons. In addition, the sample was reused for a study of yellow fever vaccine responses in identical twins.

The source material was CD4+ T cells sorted from blood. The receptors originated from a woman younger than 30 in good health.

This clonotype was counted ten times or more. The rearrangement links TRBV20-1 to TRBJ2-2; D not resolved. V was cut by 2 bases and J by 0 bases, with 7 bases left in between. The CDR3 has 14 amino acids. In germline, CDR1 is DFQATT, CDR2 SNEGSKA (reference sequence). Here the CDR3 DNA reads TGCAGTGCTAGAAGACTCGCGAACACCGGGGAGCTGTTTTTT. Protein: CSARRLANTGELFF.

This clonotype was counted a few times. This chain links TRBV7-9 with TRBJ2-2; D gene unclear. Germline values: CDR1 SEHNR, CDR2 FQNEAQ (reference sequence). The CDR3 loop spans 12 amino acids. V was pared by 11 bases and J by 8 bases, with 15 bases between. The CDR3 loop reads CASIIAPGELFF. CDR3 nucleotide sequence: TGTGCCTCCATCATAGCCCCGGGGGAGCTGTTTTTT.

This clonotype was counted between two and nine times. J is TRBJ1-1 and V is TRBV20-1, with D unclear. Per germline, CDR1 DFQATT and CDR2 SNEGSKA (reference sequence). The CDR3 extends over 14 amino acids. Trimming removed 0 bases at V and 1 base at J, with 9 bases between. The CDR3 nucleotides are TGCAGTGCTAGAGATGGCCGGAAGAACACTGAAGCTTTCTTT. Translation gives CSARDGRKNTEAFF.

The rearrangement joins TRBV12-3 or TRBV12-4 to TRBJ2-7; D remains ambiguous. V dropped 4 bases and J dropped 0 bases, with 7 bases sitting between them. This CDR3 region has 13 residues. CDR3 DNA: TGTGCCAGCAGTTCGCGTAACTCCTACGAGCAGTACTTC. Translated: CASSSRNSYEQYF.

This clonotype was counted between two and nine times. The chain uses TRBV28 and TRBJ2-5; TRBD1 matches 7 bases. The V segment lost 5 bases and the J segment 0 bases; nucleotides outside the gene matches: 6. Germline V gives CDR1 MDHEN, CDR2 SYDVKM. CDR3 size: 15 residues. The chain's CDR3 is CASSPTDRDQETQYF. The CDR3 coding sequence is TGTGCCAGCAGTCCCACCGACAGGGACCAAGAGACCCAGTACTTC.

As DNA, the CDR3 is TGTGCCACCGCGCCTAGCGGGAGGGGATACGAGCAGTACTTC. The encoded protein is CATAPSGRGYEQYF. V is TRBV24-1 and J is TRBJ2-7; TRBD2 matches 12 bases. CDR1 is KGHDR, CDR2 SFDVKD, per germline. The CDR3 spans 14 residues. The trim removed 9 bases at V and 4 bases at J, leaving 6 bases unmatched.

This clonotype was observed a handful of times. The V and J genes are TRBV6-2 or TRBV6-3 and TRBJ2-5, with D perhaps TRBD1 (6 bases). The V end was cut by 5 bases, the J end by 4 bases, with 17 bases between. Germline V CDR1 and CDR2: MNHEY, SVGEGT. CDR3 length: 15 amino acids. DNA for the CDR3: TGTGCCAGCAGTAGCCCTGGGACATTTGTAGAGACCCAGTACTTC. Translation: CASSSPGTFVETQYF.

The chain combines TRBV5-1 with TRBJ1-1; D not certain. V gave up 4 bases and J gave up 2 bases, with 12 bases separating them. Germline-derived CDR1 and CDR2 are SGHRS and YFSETQ. The CDR3 is made up of 14 amino acids. CDR3 in DNA: TGCGCCAGCAGCCCCTGGTCGCCAAACACTGAAGCTTTCTTT. Translation: CASSPWSPNTEAFF.

The V call is TRBV2, the J call TRBJ1-2; 8 nucleotides align to TRBD1. Trimming cost V 4 bases and J 8 bases; bases outside gene matches: 3. The CDR3 covers 12 residues. Germline CDR1 is SNHLY and CDR2 is FYNNEI. The CDR3 DNA follows: TGTGCCAGCAGTGGGACAGGGCAAGGCTACACCTTC. The encoded protein is CASSGTGQGYTF.

This clonotype was detected ten times or more. CDR3 bases: TGTGCCAGCAGCCAAGATATATGGGGAAACAATGAGCAGTTCTTC. Encoded protein: CASSQDIWGNNEQFF. The V and J genes are TRBV3-1 and TRBJ2-1; no reliable D call. V dropped 0 bases and J dropped 5 bases, with 11 bases sitting between them. CDR3 length equals 15 residues. Germline-derived CDR1 and CDR2 are LGHDT and YNNKEL (reference sequence).